The 30 T cell receptor beta chains listed next were all sequenced from one sample in a study of blood T cell repertoires in COVID-19 (dated by TCRdb to about 2020). Libraries were constructed by the immunoSEQ multiplex PCR assay. In TCRdb, the immuneACCESS table is reduced to in-frame sequences with V and J assigned. These tables do not hold every clone; where another copy was compared, an unresolved V gene accounts for under half, and the others remain unexplained. The sample table holds under 200,000 clones, of which more than 75% were seen once. 3.7% of the sample belongs to the ten largest clones. Sequenced: peripheral blood. These receptors all come from a man aged 18 to 29 with active or convalescent COVID-19.

This chain links TRBV19 with TRBJ1-3, with 8 bases matching TRBD1. This CDR3 has 17 amino acids. V gave up 7 bases and J gave up 0 bases; unmatched junction bases: 11. Germline V gene lookup returns CDR1 LNHDA and CDR2 SQIVND (reference sequence). CDR3 in amino acids: CASTRQGSSHSGNTIYF. The CDR3 DNA follows: TGTGCCAGTACCCGACAGGGGAGTTCTCACTCTGGAAACACCATATATTTT.

V usage is TRBV5-1 and J usage is TRBJ1-6; no definite D call. V was pared by 2 bases and J by 0 bases, with 6 bases between. The CDR3 loop spans 15 amino acids. Germline V lookup: CDR1 SGHRS, CDR2 YFSETQ. CDR3 coding DNA: TGCGCCAGCAGCTTAGAGAGCTCCTATAATTCACCCCTCCACTTT. Translating it yields CASSLESSYNSPLHF.

The chain is built from TRBV7-3 and TRBJ2-2; the match to TRBD2 covers 8 bases. CDR1 and CDR2 (germline): SGHTA, FQGTGA. This CDR3 is built from 21 residues. J lost 10 bases, V lost 3 bases, and 28 bases had no gene match. This chain's CDR3 is CASSFGNHSGMAAVLSAELFF. The CDR3 nucleotides read TGTGCCAGCAGCTTTGGGAATCATAGCGGGATGGCGGCGGTTTTATCCGCGGAGCTGTTTTTT.

The chain combines TRBV7-2 with TRBJ2-7, with D perhaps TRBD2 (5 bases). Trimming shortened V by 10 bases and J by 5 bases, and 12 bases separated the two germline ends. Germline loops: CDR1 SGHTA, CDR2 FQGNSA. The CDR3 contains 11 residues. The CDR3 nucleotides are TGTGCCACCTCGAGGGCGGACGAGCAGTACTTC. Translating gives CATSRADEQYF.

V usage is TRBV9 and J usage is TRBJ1-2, with D perhaps matching TRBD1 (6 bases). The V gene's germline CDR1 is SGDLS and CDR2 YYNGEE. This CDR3 region has 14 residues. Trimming took 0 bases from V and 8 from J, leaving 14 bases between them. The CDR3 coding sequence is TGTGCCAGCAGCGTAGGGGACAACTTTGAAGGCTACACCTTC. Its translation is CASSVGDNFEGYTF.

This clone has a single count. This chain joins TRBV6-1 and TRBJ1-3; no clear D gene. Germline V lookup: CDR1 MNHNS, CDR2 SASEGT. This CDR3 is built from 16 residues. V lost 3 bases, J lost 2 bases, and 14 bases lay in between. The CDR3 here is CASSDQRAWTGNTIYF. In nucleotides, the CDR3 is TGTGCCAGCAGTGACCAGAGGGCGTGGACTGGAAACACCATATATTTT.

The CDR3 here is CASSLEVGAPNTEAFF. In nucleotides, the CDR3 is TGTGCCAGCAGTTTAGAAGTGGGGGCCCCGAACACTGAAGCTTTCTTT. The chain recombines TRBV27 with TRBJ1-1; tentative D call: TRBD1 (6 bases). CDR1 is MNHEY, CDR2 SMNVEV, per germline (reference sequence). Trimming left V 2 bases short and J 1 base short, with 14 bases between. The CDR3 has 16 residues.

The V gene is TRBV14, the J gene TRBJ1-1, with D perhaps matching TRBD1 (5 bases). Germline CDR1 is SGHDN and CDR2 is FVKESK. The CDR3 is made up of 19 amino acids. Trimming took off 3 bases at V and 6 bases at J, with 29 bases between the two ends. The CDR3 loop reads CASSHTSEAGHSLWAEAFF. In DNA form, the CDR3 reads TGTGCCAGCAGCCATACCTCAGAGGCAGGGCATAGCCTTTGGGCTGAAGCTTTCTTT.

At least ten counts were recorded for this clone. This chain connects TRBV12-3 or TRBV12-4 to TRBJ1-1; 9 nucleotides align to TRBD1. Unmatched junction bases numbered 6, after V lost 6 bases and J lost 10 bases. The CDR3 loop spans 12 amino acids. The CDR3 loop is CASRGRTGVAFF. The CDR3 DNA follows: TGTGCCAGCAGAGGACGGACAGGGGTAGCTTTCTTT.

The chain has TRBV7-6 and TRBJ2-1, with 13 nucleotides matching TRBD2. J was trimmed by 9 bases and V by 7 bases; bases with no gene match: 6. The CDR3 runs 14 residues. In germline, CDR1 is SGHVS, CDR2 FNYEAQ. The CDR3: CASTAGTSGIEQFF. CDR3 in DNA: TGTGCCAGCACTGCCGGGACTAGCGGGATTGAGCAGTTCTTC.

The chain employs TRBV19 and TRBJ2-2; the match to TRBD1 covers 7 bases. Germline CDR1 LNHDA, CDR2 SQIVND (reference sequence). This CDR3 contains 15 residues. The V and J ends lost 5 bases and 5 bases, in that order; junction bases with no gene match: 8. CDR3 in amino acids: CASSARQGQTGELFF. The CDR3 coding sequence is TGTGCCAGTAGTGCCCGACAGGGTCAGACCGGGGAGCTGTTTTTT.

The chain links TRBV24-1 to TRBJ1-2, with 9 bases aligning to TRBD1. Germline loops: CDR1 KGHDR, CDR2 SFDVKD. Unmatched junction bases numbered 9, after V lost 3 bases and J lost 5 bases. The CDR3 consists of 16 residues. The CDR3 bases are TGTGCCACCAGTGATCGGACAGGGGAGGCGGTATATGGCTACACCTTC. It codes for CATSDRTGEAVYGYTF.

This chain connects TRBV9 to TRBJ2-2; 12 bases fit TRBD2. J gave up 0 bases and V 3 bases, and 6 bases lay outside the gene matches. The CDR3 is made up of 18 amino acids. Germline V gives CDR1 SGDLS, CDR2 YYNGEE. The DNA for the CDR3 is TGTGCCAGCAGCGCGAGACTAGCGGGAGTTTCGAACACCGGGGAGCTGTTTTTT. Its protein product is CASSARLAGVSNTGELFF.

V gene TRBV12-5 combines with J gene TRBJ1-1; D is undetermined. The V and J ends lost 2 bases and 7 bases respectively, with 23 bases between them. CDR1 is LGHNT, CDR2 FRNRAP, per germline. This CDR3 is 17 amino acids long. In DNA, the CDR3 is TGTGCTAGTGGTTTGATGTCAAAGACGGATGACTTAATTGAAGCTTTCTTT. It translates to CASGLMSKTDDLIEAFF.

The V gene is TRBV5-4, the J gene TRBJ2-3; 9 bases align to TRBD1. Germline CDR1 reads SGHNT; CDR2 reads YYREEE (reference sequence). This CDR3 is built from 17 residues. V lost 1 base, J lost 3 bases, and 9 bases stayed unmatched. Here the CDR3 DNA reads TGTGCCAGCAGCTTGAAAATAGGCGGGACAGGGACAGATACGCAGTATTTT. Protein: CASSLKIGGTGTDTQYF.

J is TRBJ1-6 and V is TRBV27; D gene unclear. CDR3 size: 15 residues. Trimming pared 6 bases from V and 2 bases from J, leaving 11 bases between. Germline-derived CDR1 and CDR2 are MNHEY and SMNVEV (reference sequence). The CDR3 DNA reads TGTGCCAGCAGATTAGAGGCCACCTATAATTCACCCCTCCACTTT. Its protein product is CASRLEATYNSPLHF.

The chain combines TRBV4-1 with TRBJ1-1; D uncertain. V shed 0 bases and J shed 6 bases, with 11 bases lying between them. The CDR3 spans 14 residues. CDR1 is MGHRA, CDR2 YSYEKL, per germline. CDR3 in amino acids: CASSQDRGDPEAFF. The DNA for the CDR3 is TGCGCCAGCAGCCAAGATCGGGGAGATCCTGAAGCTTTCTTT.

This chain connects TRBV21-1 to TRBJ1-1. TRBV21-1 is assigned pseudogene status. This CDR3 region has 16 residues. CDR3 sequence (DNA): TGTGCCAGCAGCAAAAGTTTAGGACGGGGGAACACTGAAGCTTTCTTT. The encoded protein is CASSKSLGRGNTEAFF.

The chain employs TRBV7-2 and TRBJ2-3; TRBD2 matches at 12 bases. After removal of 5 bases from V and 0 bases from J, the junction contained 6 bases not matched to a gene. This CDR3 comprises 17 residues. Per germline, CDR1 SGHTA and CDR2 FQGNSA. CDR3 in amino acids: CASSVQTSGGSTDTQYF. DNA for the CDR3: TGTGCCAGCAGCGTGCAGACTAGCGGGGGAAGCACAGATACGCAGTATTTT.

This chain joins TRBV3-1 (or the pseudogene TRBV3-2) and TRBJ2-5, with 7 bases identical to TRBD2. Germline V gene lookup returns CDR1 LGHDT and CDR2 YNNKEL (reference sequence). There are 16 residues in the CDR3. Trimming at V came to 1 base and at J to 2 bases, leaving 7 bases not matched to a gene. Here the CDR3 reads CASSQVRRGNQETQYF. CDR3 in DNA: TGTGCCAGCAGCCAAGTACGGCGGGGGAATCAAGAGACCCAGTACTTC.

The V gene is TRBV7-2, the J gene TRBJ2-3; tentatively, D is TRBD1 (8 bases). The CDR3 runs to 17 residues. V shed 5 bases and J shed 5 bases, with 23 bases lying between them. From germline, CDR1 is SGHTA and CDR2 FQGNSA. The chain's CDR3 is CASSPKGGTGRVDTQYF. In nucleotides, the CDR3 is TGTGCCAGCAGCCCGAAGGGGGGGACAGGTCGTGTAGATACGCAGTATTTT.

This chain connects TRBV19 to TRBJ1-1; D is perhaps TRBD1 (6 bases). The CDR3 extends over 14 amino acids. V lost 5 bases and J lost 3, with 13 bases in between. Germline CDR1 LNHDA, CDR2 SQIVND (reference sequence). The CDR3 spells CASSSRGKDTEAFF. The CDR3, as DNA: TGTGCCAGTAGTTCCAGGGGTAAAGACACTGAAGCTTTCTTT.

This chain uses TRBV25-1 with TRBJ1-1, with D possibly being TRBD1 (6 bases). From germline, CDR1 is MGHDK and CDR2 SYGVNS. Trimming pared 6 bases from V and 2 bases from J, leaving 13 bases between. The CDR3 is 14 amino acids. The CDR3 nucleotides are TGTGCCAGCAGGGATACAGGGAGTAACACTGAAGCTTTCTTT. Residues: CASRDTGSNTEAFF.

DNA of the CDR3: TGTGCCAGCAGTTTCGGCAGGGCATATGGCTACACCTTC. Translation: CASSFGRAYGYTF. V gene TRBV28 combines with J gene TRBJ1-2; D perhaps matches TRBD1 (5 bases). Germline CDR1 reads MDHEN; CDR2 reads SYDVKM. Deletions cut 3 bases from V and 5 bases from J, with 10 bases between. The CDR3 runs 13 residues.

The J gene is TRBJ1-1, the V gene TRBV28; TRBD1 matches at 9 bases. The germline CDR1 and CDR2 sequences are MDHEN and SYDVKM. V lost 7 bases and J lost 5; bases outside the gene matches: 14. The CDR3 has 16 residues. In nucleotides, the CDR3 is TGTGCCAGCACCACCCCCCGGGACAGGGAGGGAACTGAAGCTTTCTTT. Translating it yields CASTTPRDREGTEAFF.

The chain joins TRBV18 to TRBJ1-6; D remains ambiguous. The CDR3 spans 16 residues. The V end lost 3 bases, the J end lost 0 bases, and 9 bases lay between the germline ends. Germline V gene sequence: CDR1 KGHSH, CDR2 LQKENI. The CDR3 loop reads CASSPGGSSYNSPLHF. The CDR3 nucleotides read TGTGCCAGCTCACCTGGCGGAAGCTCCTATAATTCACCCCTCCACTTT.

The chain recombines TRBV9 with TRBJ1-1; weak D call: TRBD1 (5 bases). The V and J ends lost 4 bases and 1 base respectively, with 11 bases between them. CDR1 SGDLS and CDR2 YYNGEE come from the germline V gene. CDR3 size: 14 residues. In DNA form, the CDR3 reads TGTGCCAGCAGCATCCCTCAGGGGAACACTGAAGCTTTCTTT. It yields the protein CASSIPQGNTEAFF.

CDR3 sequence (DNA): TGTGCCAGCAGCTTGGGGCTGGGCGGGAGTGGCAAAAACATTCAGTACTTC. Its protein is CASSLGLGGSGKNIQYF. This chain joins TRBV5-4 and TRBJ2-4; 7 bases agree with TRBD2. CDR3 length: 17 amino acids. The trim removed 0 bases at V and 3 bases at J, leaving 9 bases unmatched. CDR1 and CDR2 (germline): SGHNT, YYREEE (reference sequence).

The chain recombines TRBV5-6 with TRBJ2-7; the match to TRBD2 covers 7 bases. Germline V lookup: CDR1 SGHDT, CDR2 YYEEEE. CDR3 length: 15 residues. V lost 0 bases, J lost 2 bases, and 5 bases stayed unmatched. In DNA form, the CDR3 reads TGTGCCAGCAGCTTGGCAACGAGCGGGACCTACGAGCAGTACTTC. It specifies CASSLATSGTYEQYF.

The CDR3 region has the DNA TGTGCCAGCAGCCAAGGGAGCGAAAAGACCTTC. It translates to CASSQGSEKTF. This chain links TRBV3-1 (or the pseudogene TRBV3-2) with TRBJ1-2; the D is unclear. The CDR3 spans 11 residues. V was shortened by 1 base and J by 14 bases, with 11 bases between the two germline ends. Germline-derived CDR1 and CDR2 are LGHDT and YNNKEL (reference sequence).